Listed below are T cell receptor beta chains from one sample, sequenced in a study of molecular identifiers for immune sequencing clone quantification. TCRdb analysed the PCR reads with MiXCR anew, one entry per CDR3 protein. The table includes roughly 630,000 distinct CDR3 sequences, roughly 25% detected once. The sample was naive CD8+ T cells from blood, with Jurkat cell RNA spiked in. The receptors originated from a human donor in good health. Some libraries in this study had Jurkat cell RNA spiked in. Each CDR3 is given with its conserved first and last residue.

cdr3_length: 12; v_call: TRBV7-6; j_call: TRBJ2-3; cdr3_aa: CASSYVEDTQYF
cdr3_length: 15; v_call: TRBV7-6; j_call: TRBJ2-5; cdr3_aa: CASSLVVGGAETQYF
cdr3_length: 13; v_call: TRBV29-1; j_call: TRBJ1-1; cdr3_aa: CSVDWGQGTKTFF
cdr3_length: 17; v_call: TRBV25-1; j_call: TRBJ1-1; cdr3_aa: CASSDSIARLKGTEAFF
cdr3_length: 16; v_call: TRBV27; j_call: TRBJ1-1; cdr3_aa: CASSSTYRSLNIEAFF
cdr3_length: 11; v_call: TRBV27; j_call: TRBJ1-1; cdr3_aa: CASGQGDEAFF
cdr3_length: 13; v_call: TRBV6-5; j_call: TRBJ2-1; cdr3_aa: CASSVTAYNEQFF
cdr3_length: 13; v_call: TRBV30; j_call: TRBJ1-6; cdr3_aa: CAWSGAGDSPLHF
cdr3_length: 15; v_call: TRBV6-2/TRBV6-3; j_call: TRBJ2-3; cdr3_aa: CASSYVVSGGDTQYF
cdr3_length: 14; v_call: TRBV9; j_call: TRBJ1-1; cdr3_aa: CASSATGLNTEAFF
cdr3_length: 16; v_call: TRBV28; j_call: TRBJ2-3; cdr3_aa: CASSSGLAGVTDTQYF
cdr3_length: 19; v_call: TRBV6-2/TRBV6-3; j_call: TRBJ2-3; cdr3_aa: CASSRTSGRVAAFLDTQYF
cdr3_length: 13; v_call: TRBV12-3/TRBV12-4; j_call: TRBJ2-1; cdr3_aa: CASSQAPLNEQFF
cdr3_length: 13; v_call: TRBV28; j_call: TRBJ2-7; cdr3_aa: CASSLEVTYEQYF
cdr3_length: 17; v_call: TRBV7-6; j_call: TRBJ2-7; cdr3_aa: CASSPLSGLADLYEQYF
cdr3_length: 12; v_call: TRBV30; j_call: TRBJ1-1; cdr3_aa: CACSGEGTEAFF
cdr3_length: 15; v_call: TRBV29-1; j_call: TRBJ2-7; cdr3_aa: CSVEAGGRAFIEQYF
cdr3_length: 15; v_call: TRBV19; j_call: TRBJ2-7; cdr3_aa: CASSIGQGLAYEQYF
cdr3_length: 16; v_call: TRBV12-5; j_call: TRBJ2-1; cdr3_aa: CASGLVGGEGRGEQFF
cdr3_length: 15; v_call: TRBV20-1; j_call: TRBJ2-3; cdr3_aa: CSARDLRSATDTQYF
cdr3_length: 17; v_call: TRBV5-5; j_call: TRBJ2-3; cdr3_aa: CASSLVWRQASTDTQYF
cdr3_length: 13; v_call: TRBV7-9; j_call: TRBJ2-5; cdr3_aa: CASSLPNQETQYF
cdr3_length: 13; v_call: TRBV2; j_call: TRBJ1-5; cdr3_aa: CATRWGSNQPQHF
cdr3_length: 15; v_call: TRBV19; j_call: TRBJ2-7; cdr3_aa: CASSILFGRVEEQYF
cdr3_length: 15; v_call: TRBV29-1; j_call: TRBJ1-2; cdr3_aa: CSVGPGTGGAYGYTF
cdr3_length: 14; v_call: TRBV28; j_call: TRBJ2-3; cdr3_aa: CASSEAGPTDTQYF
cdr3_length: 12; v_call: TRBV30; j_call: TRBJ1-1; cdr3_aa: CAWSFGDTEAFF
cdr3_length: 13; v_call: TRBV6-5; j_call: TRBJ2-1; cdr3_aa: CASGLAVNNEQFF
cdr3_length: 13; v_call: TRBV27; j_call: TRBJ2-5; cdr3_aa: CATVAGGGETQYF
cdr3_length: 11; v_call: TRBV2; j_call: TRBJ1-2; cdr3_aa: CASPEPTGYTF
cdr3_length: 18; v_call: TRBV19; j_call: TRBJ2-1; cdr3_aa: CASSIFVIKLPYYNEQFF
cdr3_length: 15; v_call: TRBV12-3/TRBV12-4; j_call: TRBJ2-3; cdr3_aa: CASSRLAGFTDTQYF
cdr3_length: 14; v_call: TRBV28; j_call: TRBJ1-5; cdr3_aa: CASSQGCSNQPQHF
cdr3_length: 15; v_call: TRBV29-1; j_call: TRBJ2-2; cdr3_aa: CSAGVGGLSAGELFF
cdr3_length: 16; v_call: TRBV4-3; j_call: TRBJ2-2; cdr3_aa: CASSHDWATNTGELFF
cdr3_length: 15; v_call: TRBV7-9; j_call: TRBJ1-1; cdr3_aa: CAGSFSRGLSTEAFF
cdr3_length: 14; v_call: TRBV30; j_call: TRBJ1-1; cdr3_aa: CACPNQGIGTEAFF
cdr3_length: 15; v_call: TRBV5-8; j_call: TRBJ1-4; cdr3_aa: CASSSATDLNEKLFF
cdr3_length: 16; v_call: TRBV27; j_call: TRBJ2-5; cdr3_aa: CASSLTPGKYQETQYF
cdr3_length: 14; v_call: TRBV29-1; j_call: TRBJ1-4; cdr3_aa: CSVTGTGEDEKLFF
cdr3_length: 16; v_call: TRBV7-9; j_call: TRBJ2-3; cdr3_aa: CASSPSPGQSTDTQYF
cdr3_length: 17; v_call: TRBV4-1; j_call: TRBJ1-1; cdr3_aa: CASSHGRGGNMNTEAFF
cdr3_length: 19; v_call: TRBV28; j_call: TRBJ2-3; cdr3_aa: CASSTVRPFQALNTDTQYF
cdr3_length: 13; v_call: TRBV6-5; j_call: TRBJ2-3; cdr3_aa: CASTPKGHQGQYF
cdr3_length: 12; v_call: TRBV6-2/TRBV6-3; j_call: TRBJ1-1; cdr3_aa: CASRPLGPEAFF
cdr3_length: 16; v_call: TRBV7-3; j_call: TRBJ2-5; cdr3_aa: CASSLGFWLAQETQYF
cdr3_length: 14; v_call: TRBV7-9; j_call: TRBJ1-1; cdr3_aa: CASSLEPGSTEAFF
cdr3_length: 15; v_call: TRBV11-2; j_call: TRBJ2-7; cdr3_aa: CASSPSPGGQYEQYF
cdr3_length: 13; v_call: TRBV29-1; j_call: TRBJ2-3; cdr3_aa: CSACGGNTDTQYF
cdr3_length: 19; v_call: TRBV10-2; j_call: TRBJ2-2; cdr3_aa: CASSESASGGARGTGELFF